This TCR beta chain was observed in a study of CD8+ T cells in alopecia areata. This clone was seen more than once but under ten times. Its antigen remains unknown. Regarding the study as a whole: Especially in alopecia totalis/universalis, lesional scalp showed greater clonality than normal scalp did. Possibly as an HLA-related effect, TCR sharing across patients appeared less clear than in mice. Sequenced scalp T cells also include alphabeta T cells resident in normal skin.

From alopecia areata patients, lesional scalp punch biopsies and peripheral blood were collected. The CDR3 is 15 amino acids. V dropped 5 bases and J dropped 7; count of bases not matched to a gene: 14. The germline gives CDR1 SEHNR, CDR2 FQNEAQ (reference sequence). cDNA reverse transcribed from extracted RNA served as the sequencing template. The method was immunoSEQ multiplex PCR; TCRdb's version includes in-frame clones alone and lacks a portion of them. The data show about 120,000 clones, less than 50% seen once. Specimen: NKG2D-low CD8+ T cells sorted from blood. The chain couples TRBV7-9 to TRBJ2-7, with TRBD1 identical over 7 bases. The sequence was obtained from a human donor with alopecia areata. The CDR3 is CASSQSGTVPQEQYF. Here the CDR3 DNA reads TGTGCCAGCAGCCAGTCCGGGACAGTCCCCCAGGAGCAGTACTTC.